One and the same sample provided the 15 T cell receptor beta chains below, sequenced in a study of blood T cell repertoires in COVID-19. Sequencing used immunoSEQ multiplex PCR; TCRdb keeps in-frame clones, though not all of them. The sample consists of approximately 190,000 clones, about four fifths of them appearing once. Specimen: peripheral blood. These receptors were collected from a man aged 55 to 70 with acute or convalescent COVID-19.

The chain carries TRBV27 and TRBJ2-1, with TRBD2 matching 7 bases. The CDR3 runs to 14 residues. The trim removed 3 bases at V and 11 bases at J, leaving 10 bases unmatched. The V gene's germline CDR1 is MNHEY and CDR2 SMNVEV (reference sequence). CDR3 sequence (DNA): TGTGCCAGCAGTTTTCTCGGGGAGGGGCTGCAGCAGTTCTTC. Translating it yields CASSFLGEGLQQFF.

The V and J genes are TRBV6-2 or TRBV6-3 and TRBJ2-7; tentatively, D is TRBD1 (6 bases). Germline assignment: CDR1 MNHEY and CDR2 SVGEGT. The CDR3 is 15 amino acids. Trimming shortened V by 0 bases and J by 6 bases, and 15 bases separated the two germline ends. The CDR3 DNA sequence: TGTGCCAGCAGTTACTCCCCAGGGGCAAAGGGCGAGCAGTACTTC. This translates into CASSYSPGAKGEQYF.

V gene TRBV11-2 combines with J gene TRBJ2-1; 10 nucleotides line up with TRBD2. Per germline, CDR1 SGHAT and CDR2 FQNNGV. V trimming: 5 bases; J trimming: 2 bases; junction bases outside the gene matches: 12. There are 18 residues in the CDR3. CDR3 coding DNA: TGTGCCAGCAGCCGGAGACCGATAAGCGGGGGGGCCTACAATGAGCAGTTCTTC. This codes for CASSRRPISGGAYNEQFF.

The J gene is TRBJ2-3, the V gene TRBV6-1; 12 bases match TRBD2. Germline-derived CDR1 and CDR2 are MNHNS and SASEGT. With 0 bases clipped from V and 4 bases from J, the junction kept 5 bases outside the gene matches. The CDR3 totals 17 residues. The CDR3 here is CASSEAPTSGSADTQYF. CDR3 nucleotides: TGTGCCAGCAGTGAAGCCCCGACTAGCGGGAGTGCAGATACGCAGTATTTT.

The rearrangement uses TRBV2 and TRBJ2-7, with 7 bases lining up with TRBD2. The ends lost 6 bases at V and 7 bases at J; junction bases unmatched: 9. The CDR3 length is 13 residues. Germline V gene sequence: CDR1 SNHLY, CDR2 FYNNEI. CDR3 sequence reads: CASRGTMSREQYF. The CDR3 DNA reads TGTGCCAGCAGAGGGACTATGAGTAGAGAGCAGTACTTC.

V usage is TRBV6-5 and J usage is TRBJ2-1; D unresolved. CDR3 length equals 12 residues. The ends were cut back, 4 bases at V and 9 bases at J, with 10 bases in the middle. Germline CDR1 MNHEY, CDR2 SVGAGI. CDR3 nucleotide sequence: TGTGCCAGCAGTTTCAGGAACGGTGAGCAGTTCTTC. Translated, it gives CASSFRNGEQFF.

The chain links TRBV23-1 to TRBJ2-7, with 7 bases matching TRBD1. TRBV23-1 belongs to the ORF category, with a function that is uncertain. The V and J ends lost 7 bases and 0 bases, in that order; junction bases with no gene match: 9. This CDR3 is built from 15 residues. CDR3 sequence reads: CASTTGQTSSYEQYF. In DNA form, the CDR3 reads TGCGCCAGCACTACGGGACAGACCAGCTCCTACGAGCAGTACTTC.

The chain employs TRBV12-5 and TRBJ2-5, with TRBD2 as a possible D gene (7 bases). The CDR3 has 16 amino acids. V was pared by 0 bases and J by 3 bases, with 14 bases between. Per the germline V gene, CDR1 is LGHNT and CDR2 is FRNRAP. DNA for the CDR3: TGTGCTAGTGGTTTGGTAAGGGGGGGCCCTAAAGAGACCCAGTACTTC. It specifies CASGLVRGGPKETQYF.

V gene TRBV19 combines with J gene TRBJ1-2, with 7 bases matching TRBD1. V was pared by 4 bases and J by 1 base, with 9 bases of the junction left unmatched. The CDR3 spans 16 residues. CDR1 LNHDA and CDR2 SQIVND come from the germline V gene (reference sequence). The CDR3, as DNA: TGTGCCAGTAGTACTACCGGGACAGATTTTAACTATGGCTACACCTTC. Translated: CASSTTGTDFNYGYTF.

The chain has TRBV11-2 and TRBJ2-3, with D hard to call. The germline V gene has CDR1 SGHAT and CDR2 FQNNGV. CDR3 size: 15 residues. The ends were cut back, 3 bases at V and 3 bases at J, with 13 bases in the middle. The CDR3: CASSFQIIRTDTQYF. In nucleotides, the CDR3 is TGTGCCAGCAGCTTCCAGATAATCAGAACAGATACGCAGTATTTT.

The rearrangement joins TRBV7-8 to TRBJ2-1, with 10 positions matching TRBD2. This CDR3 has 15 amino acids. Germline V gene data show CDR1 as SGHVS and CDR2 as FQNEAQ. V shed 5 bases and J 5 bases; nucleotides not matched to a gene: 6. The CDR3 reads CASSPGLAADNEQFF. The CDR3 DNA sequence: TGTGCCAGCAGCCCCGGACTAGCGGCCGACAATGAGCAGTTCTTC. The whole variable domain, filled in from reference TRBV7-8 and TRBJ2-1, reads GAGVSQSPRYKVAKRGQDVALRCDPISGHVSLFWYQQALGQGPEFLTYFQNEAQLDKSGLPSDRFFAERPEGSVSTLKIQRTQQEDSAVYLCASSPGLAADNEQFFGPGTRLTVL.

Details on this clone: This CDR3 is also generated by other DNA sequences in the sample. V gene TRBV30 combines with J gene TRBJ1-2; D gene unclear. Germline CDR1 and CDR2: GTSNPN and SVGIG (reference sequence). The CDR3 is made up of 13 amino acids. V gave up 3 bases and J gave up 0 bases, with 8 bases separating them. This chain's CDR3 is CAWRSPANYGYTF. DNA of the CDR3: TGTGCCTGGAGATCTCCCGCTAACTATGGCTACACCTTC.

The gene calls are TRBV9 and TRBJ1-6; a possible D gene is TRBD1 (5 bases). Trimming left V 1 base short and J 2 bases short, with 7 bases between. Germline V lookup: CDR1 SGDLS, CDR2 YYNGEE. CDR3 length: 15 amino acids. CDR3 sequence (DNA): TGTGCCAGCAGCGTACAGGGTACCTATAATTCACCCCTCCACTTT. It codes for CASSVQGTYNSPLHF. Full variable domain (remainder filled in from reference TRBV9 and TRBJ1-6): DSGVTQTPKHLITATGQRVTLRCSPRSGDLSVYWYQQSLDQGLQFLIQYYNGEERAKGNILERFSAQQFPDLHSELNLSSLELGDSALYFCASSVQGTYNSPLHFGNGTRLTVT.

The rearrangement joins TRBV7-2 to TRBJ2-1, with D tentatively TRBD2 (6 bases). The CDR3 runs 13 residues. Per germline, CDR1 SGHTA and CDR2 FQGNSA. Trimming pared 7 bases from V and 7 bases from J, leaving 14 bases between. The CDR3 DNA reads TGTGCCAGCACAACCAACCGGGGGAATGAGCAGTTCTTC. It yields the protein CASTTNRGNEQFF.

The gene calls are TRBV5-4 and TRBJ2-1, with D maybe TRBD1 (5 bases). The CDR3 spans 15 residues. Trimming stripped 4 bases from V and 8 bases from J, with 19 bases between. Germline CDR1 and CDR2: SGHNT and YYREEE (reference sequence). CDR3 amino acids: CASSLIGTVGDEQFF. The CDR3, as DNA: TGTGCCAGCAGCCTGATTGGAACCGTAGGGGATGAGCAGTTCTTC.